This T cell receptor (beta chain) was identified in a study of cytomegalovirus exposure and HLA in healthy donors. The PCR ran on 60 Vbeta and 13 Jbeta primers. Repertoires were generated with immunoSEQ multiplex PCR, while TCRdb's copy carries only in-frame clones and drops some. The sample records 150,000 to 200,000 clones, more than 60% being singletons. With 2 bases clipped from V and 8 bases from J, the junction kept 6 bases outside the gene matches. Looked up from germline, CDR1 is MNHEY and CDR2 is SMNVEV (reference sequence). The CDR3 is 14 residues long. This chain connects TRBV27 to TRBJ2-1, with 7 bases fitting TRBD1. This TCR was sampled from a man younger than 35 in good health and CMV-seronegative. Sample: PBMCs. CDR3 amino acids: CASSLLQGWDEQFF. CDR3 in DNA: TGTGCCAGCAGTTTACTACAGGGGTGGGATGAGCAGTTCTTC.